The 24 T cell receptor beta chains below come from one sample, sequenced in a study of beta chain features in type 1 diabetes. Of the isolated RNA, all was reverse transcribed, and so the sequenced material was expressed TCRB transcripts. The table came from immunoSEQ multiplex PCR; TCRdb's copy has only in-frame clones and leaves some out. The sample records 600,000 to 650,000 clones, less than 20% being singletons. Sequenced sample: naive CD4+ T cells from blood. The receptors were gathered from a man between 18 and 29 years old in good health.

This chain joins TRBV6-5 and TRBJ1-3; D is unresolved. V gave up 7 bases and J gave up 8 bases, with 6 bases separating them. The CDR3 loop spans 10 amino acids. Germline CDR1 and CDR2: MNHEY and SVGAGI. This chain's CDR3 is CASTGDTIYF. The CDR3 DNA follows: TGTGCCAGCACGGGTGACACCATATATTTT.

This CDR3 reads CASSAGTGERYEQYF. DNA of the CDR3: TGTGCCAGCAGCGCGGGGACAGGGGAACGGTACGAGCAGTACTTC. The chain has TRBV7-3 and TRBJ2-7; TRBD1 matches 10 bases. Germline trimming cut 5 bases from V and 4 bases from J; bases unmatched to any gene: 8. CDR1 SGHTA and CDR2 FQGTGA come from the germline V gene. The CDR3 length is 15 residues. Based on the CDR3 plus reference TRBV7-3 and TRBJ2-7, the full variable domain is GAGVSQTPSNKVTEKGKYVELRCDPISGHTALYWYRQSLGQGPEFLIYFQGTGAADDSGLPNDRFFAVRPEGSVSTLKIQRTERGDSAVYLCASSAGTGERYEQYFGPGTRLTVT.

The rearrangement uses TRBV18 and TRBJ2-1, with a weak D call TRBD1 (6 bases). The CDR3 spans 14 residues. Germline loops: CDR1 KGHSH, CDR2 LQKENI. V lost 6 bases and J lost 2, with 11 bases in between. DNA for the CDR3: TGTGCCAGCTCGCAGGGGAACCCCTACAATGAGCAGTTCTTC. Amino acids: CASSQGNPYNEQFF.

This clone appeared a few times. The chain is built from TRBV6-5 and TRBJ2-5, with D possibly TRBD2 on 5 matching bases. CDR3 length: 14 residues. Trimming pared 3 bases from V and 10 bases from J, leaving 18 bases between. Germline V gene lookup returns CDR1 MNHEY and CDR2 SVGAGI. DNA of the CDR3: TGTGCCAGCAGTTATCGTCGCTTGAGGGAAATCCAGTACTTC. Residues: CASSYRRLREIQYF.

This clone occurred a few times. The rearrangement joins TRBV25-1 to TRBJ1-6; no definite D call. Trimming pared 3 bases from V and 9 bases from J, leaving 15 bases between. Germline V gene lookup returns CDR1 MGHDK and CDR2 SYGVNS. This CDR3 has 15 residues. DNA of the CDR3: TGTGCCAGCAGTGAGTCAAGCCCTGGTGGTTCACCCCTCCACTTT. It encodes CASSESSPGGSPLHF. The full variable domain, its missing parts supplied by reference TRBV25-1 and TRBJ1-6, is EADIYQTPRYLVIGTGKKITLECSQTMGHDKMYWYQQDPGMELHLIHYSYGVNSTEKGDLSSESTVSRIRTEHFPLTLESARPSHTSQYLCASSESSPGGSPLHFGNGTRLTVT.

This clone was recorded a few times. V gene TRBV6-5 combines with J gene TRBJ2-5; tentative D call: TRBD2 (6 bases). Between the trimmed V and J ends, which lost 4 bases and 4 bases, there was a span of 16 bases. There are 15 residues in the CDR3. The V gene's germline CDR1 is MNHEY and CDR2 SVGAGI. The CDR3 loop is CASSLGTGFGETQYF. Written as DNA, the CDR3 is TGTGCCAGCAGTTTAGGGACTGGTTTCGGAGAGACCCAGTACTTC.

This clone was detected only a few times. V usage is TRBV6-1 and J usage is TRBJ2-4; the D gene is possibly TRBD1 (5 bases). Germline CDR1 reads MNHNS; CDR2 reads SASEGT. CDR3 length equals 13 residues. Trimming stripped 0 bases from V and 10 bases from J, with 10 bases between. The CDR3 nucleotides read TGTGCCAGCAGTGAAGCCAGGGCCATTATTCAGTACTTC. Protein: CASSEARAIIQYF.

The chain employs TRBV18 and TRBJ2-2; D call uncertain. The CDR3 totals 17 residues. Germline V gives CDR1 KGHSH, CDR2 LQKENI. Trimming pared 1 base from V and 0 bases from J, leaving 12 bases between. The CDR3 sequence: CASSPRDRASNTGELFF. The CDR3 DNA reads as TGTGCCAGCTCACCACGAGATAGGGCCTCGAACACCGGGGAGCTGTTTTTT.

This clone was seen only a few times. The genes are TRBV21-1 and TRBJ1-2. TRBV21-1 is recorded as a pseudogene. The CDR3 has 11 amino acids. In DNA form, the CDR3 reads TGTGCCAGCGAGTACCGCTATGGCTACACCTTC. Its protein is CASEYRYGYTF.

This clone occurred a few times. The V call is TRBV5-4, the J call TRBJ2-7; TRBD1 matches 8 bases. The CDR3 length is 14 residues. Germline CDR1 reads SGHNT; CDR2 reads YYREEE (reference sequence). Trimming took 4 bases from V and 2 from J; bases not matched to a gene: 5. CDR3 loop: CASSRGQGTYEQYF. DNA of the CDR3: TGTGCCAGCAGCCGAGGACAGGGTACCTACGAGCAGTACTTC.

The chain employs TRBV14 and TRBJ2-1, with unresolved D. Germline lookup yields CDR1 SGHDN and CDR2 FVKESK. V lost 1 base and J 4 bases, leaving 5 bases between the germline ends. This CDR3 comprises 13 residues. The CDR3 DNA reads TGTGCCAGCAGCCAAGGGCTATACAATGAGCAGTTCTTC. This encodes CASSQGLYNEQFF.

The V call is TRBV2, the J call TRBJ1-2; 10 bases match TRBD1. The CDR3 runs to 15 residues. The germline gives CDR1 SNHLY, CDR2 FYNNEI. Trimming cost V 3 bases and J 4 bases; bases outside gene matches: 5. The chain's CDR3 is CASSERGQGIYGYTF. The CDR3 DNA reads TGTGCCAGCAGTGAGCGGGGACAGGGGATCTATGGCTACACCTTC.

The V and J genes are TRBV9 and TRBJ2-7; possibly TRBD1 for D (7 bases). Trimming removed 2 bases at V and 6 bases at J, with 12 bases between. The CDR3 extends over 13 amino acids. In germline, CDR1 is SGDLS, CDR2 YYNGEE. CDR3 sequence reads: CASSVQGGTEQYF. The DNA of the CDR3 is TGTGCCAGCAGCGTCCAGGGGGGCACCGAGCAGTACTTC. Complete variable domain (other parts from reference TRBV9 and TRBJ2-7): DSGVTQTPKHLITATGQRVTLRCSPRSGDLSVYWYQQSLDQGLQFLIQYYNGEERAKGNILERFSAQQFPDLHSELNLSSLELGDSALYFCASSVQGGTEQYFGPGTRLTVT.

This clone was observed a few times. This chain connects TRBV28 to TRBJ2-1; D unresolved. There are 12 residues in the CDR3. Deletions cut 7 bases from V and 6 bases from J, with 10 bases between. Germline CDR1 and CDR2: MDHEN and SYDVKM. The CDR3 is CASTKSPNEQFF. DNA of the CDR3: TGTGCCAGCACCAAGTCCCCCAATGAGCAGTTCTTC.

This chain links TRBV4-1 with TRBJ2-7; no reliable D call. V was pared by 2 bases and J by 3 bases, with 11 bases between. CDR3 length: 14 amino acids. In germline, CDR1 is MGHRA, CDR2 YSYEKL. This CDR3 is CASSQTLGSYEQYF. In DNA, the CDR3 is TGCGCCAGCAGCCAAACCCTGGGTAGCTACGAGCAGTACTTC.

This clone was seen only a few times. The gene calls are TRBV19 and TRBJ2-7, with 14 bases that match TRBD2. Losses at the gene ends were 3 bases for V and 6 bases for J; bases not matched to a gene: 1. This CDR3 has 14 amino acids. The germline V gene encodes CDR1 LNHDA and CDR2 SQIVND (reference sequence). The DNA for the CDR3 is TGTGCCAGTAGTATGGGACTAGCGGGAGTCGAGCAGTACTTC. It translates to CASSMGLAGVEQYF.

This clone occurred a few times. V and J are TRBV27 and TRBJ2-2; TRBD2 aligns across 8 bases. CDR3 length: 16 residues. V shed 3 bases, J shed 6 bases, and the junction held 9 bases outside the gene matches. The germline V gene has CDR1 MNHEY and CDR2 SMNVEV (reference sequence). CDR3 sequence: CASSLLQGTRAGELFF. CDR3 nucleotide sequence: TGTGCCAGCAGTTTGCTGCAGGGGACTAGGGCCGGGGAGCTGTTTTTT.

J is TRBJ2-1 and V is TRBV7-2; weak D call: TRBD2 (7 bases). V was cut by 5 bases and J by 3 bases, with 14 bases left in between. The V gene's germline CDR1 is SGHTA and CDR2 FQGNSA. This CDR3 region has 15 residues. The CDR3 region is CASSPGGASYNEQFF. CDR3 nucleotides: TGTGCCAGCAGCCCTGGGGGGGCCAGCTACAATGAGCAGTTCTTC.

The sample holds a few counts of this clone. This sequence joins TRBV5-1 and TRBJ2-2, with TRBD1 matching 7 bases. Germline V gene data show CDR1 as SGHRS and CDR2 as YFSETQ. The CDR3 is 16 residues long. V gave up 2 bases and J gave up 3 bases; unmatched junction bases: 7. The CDR3 reads CASSFRTGRDTGELFF. In nucleotides, the CDR3 is TGCGCCAGCAGCTTTCGGACAGGTCGGGACACCGGGGAGCTGTTTTTT.

The V and J genes are TRBV5-6 and TRBJ2-5, with D possibly matching TRBD1 (5 bases). The V gene's germline CDR1 is SGHDT and CDR2 YYEEEE. Trimming removed 4 bases from V and 1 base from J, with 11 bases in between. This CDR3 has 14 residues. In DNA form, the CDR3 reads TGTGCCAGCAGCATCAGGGTAACCCAAGAGACCCAGTACTTC. This sequence encodes CASSIRVTQETQYF.

This clone was recorded a few times. This chain links TRBV2 with TRBJ1-5; D not resolved. This CDR3 spans 13 amino acids. Trimming left V 6 bases short and J 4 bases short, with 10 bases between. Germline lookup yields CDR1 SNHLY and CDR2 FYNNEI. The CDR3 bases are TGTGCCAGCAGCGGGGTCAGTAATCAGCCCCAGCATTTT. Protein: CASSGVSNQPQHF.

The rearrangement uses TRBV29-1 and TRBJ2-5; TRBD1 matches at 7 bases. This CDR3 is 12 amino acids long. Trimming at V came to 6 bases and at J to 2 bases, leaving 3 bases not matched to a gene. Germline CDR1 SQVTM, CDR2 ANQGSEA. Here the CDR3 DNA reads TGCAGCGTGGGCAGGGGGCAAGAGACCCAGTACTTC. Translating it yields CSVGRGQETQYF.

On this clone: The same CDR3 can be traced to other DNA sequences in this sample. This rearrangement joins TRBV7-3 to TRBJ1-1, with 9 bases matching TRBD1. Germline CDR1 and CDR2: SGHTA and FQGTGA. V shed 5 bases and J 5 bases; nucleotides not matched to a gene: 6. This CDR3 has 14 residues. The CDR3, as DNA: TGTGCCAGCAGCCCTGGACAGGGGAATACTGAAGCTTTCTTT. Protein: CASSPGQGNTEAFF. Filled out from reference TRBV7-3 and TRBJ1-1, the complete variable domain reads GAGVSQTPSNKVTEKGKYVELRCDPISGHTALYWYRQSLGQGPEFLIYFQGTGAADDSGLPNDRFFAVRPEGSVSTLKIQRTERGDSAVYLCASSPGQGNTEAFFGQGTRLTVV.

The chain has TRBV5-1 and TRBJ1-4; no reliable D call. Trimming shortened V by 4 bases and J by 7 bases, and 11 bases separated the two germline ends. CDR3 length: 13 residues. The germline V gene has CDR1 SGHRS and CDR2 YFSETQ. The CDR3 loop reads CASSREGTEKLFF. The CDR3 DNA sequence: TGCGCCAGCAGCAGGGAGGGTACTGAAAAACTGTTTTTT.